This TCR beta chain was sequenced during a study of memory CD4+ T cells and cytomegalovirus serostatus. As for the study in general: Donors were healthy Belgian adults, under 10 CMV seropositive and around 24 seronegative.

Study results and caveats: About 40% of the roughly 160 known CMV-associated TCRbeta sequences appeared in CD4+ memory.

Comments on this clone: Antigen: not known.

The sort gate was single viable CD3+CD4+CD8-CD45RO+ cells for memory CD4+ T cells. Donors' CMV status reflects serum IgG against pp150, pp28, p38, p52. Original processing notes: Out-of-frame sequences were removed, leaving around 2,000,000 distinct TCRbeta sequences. The assay was immunoSEQ multiplex PCR, and TCRdb's table has in-frame clones only and misses some. The V and J calls and clone size were taken over from that table, and D and trimming were inferred from the DNA. The data contain about 40,000 clones, 75% to 85% of them seen just once; the ten biggest clones take up approximately 0.77%. The CDR3 totals 17 residues. Germline V gene lookup returns CDR1 SGHAT and CDR2 FQNNGV. V was clipped by 4 bases and J by 5 bases; unmatched bases: 9.

The source material was memory CD4+ T cells from blood. The chain couples TRBV11-2 to TRBJ2-5; 14 bases are shared with TRBD2. The sequence derives from an adult in good health and CMV-seronegative. The CDR3 region is CASSSRLAGGLKETQYF. For the CDR3, the DNA is TGTGCCAGCAGCTCCCGACTAGCGGGGGGGCTGAAGGAGACCCAGTACTTC.